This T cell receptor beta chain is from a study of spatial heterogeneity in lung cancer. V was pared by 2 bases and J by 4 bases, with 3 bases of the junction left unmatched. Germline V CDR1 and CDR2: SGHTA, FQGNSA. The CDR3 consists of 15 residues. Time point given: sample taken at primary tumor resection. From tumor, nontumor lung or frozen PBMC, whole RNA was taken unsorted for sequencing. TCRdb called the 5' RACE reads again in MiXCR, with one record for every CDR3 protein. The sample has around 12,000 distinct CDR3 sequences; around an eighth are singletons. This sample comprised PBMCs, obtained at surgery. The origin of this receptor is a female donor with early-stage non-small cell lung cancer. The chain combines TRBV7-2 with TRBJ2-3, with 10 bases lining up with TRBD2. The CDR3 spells CASSLTGTSADTQYF. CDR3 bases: TGTGCCAGCAGCTTAACCGGGACTAGCGCAGATACGCAGTATTTT.